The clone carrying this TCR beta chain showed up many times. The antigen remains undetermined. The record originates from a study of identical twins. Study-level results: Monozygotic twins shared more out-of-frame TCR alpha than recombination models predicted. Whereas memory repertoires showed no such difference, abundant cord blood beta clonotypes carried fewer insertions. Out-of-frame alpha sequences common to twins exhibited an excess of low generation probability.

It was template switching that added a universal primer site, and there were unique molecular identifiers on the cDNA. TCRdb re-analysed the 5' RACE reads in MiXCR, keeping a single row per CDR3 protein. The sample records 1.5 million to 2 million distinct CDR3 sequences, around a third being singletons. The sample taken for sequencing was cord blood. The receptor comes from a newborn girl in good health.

CDR3: CASSLYSGNEQFF. CDR3 in DNA: TGTGCCAGCAGTTTATACTCGGGCAATGAGCAGTTCTTC. The chain uses TRBV27 and TRBJ2-1; the D is unclear. Per the germline V gene, CDR1 is MNHEY and CDR2 is SMNVEV (reference sequence). Trimming shortened V by 1 base and J by 6 bases, and 7 bases separated the two germline ends. This CDR3 is 13 amino acids long.